This T cell receptor beta chain was profiled in a study of OX40 agonist ivuxolimab in advanced cancers. Study-wide background: The treatment was a fully human IgG2 OX40 agonist, ivuxolimab.

The assay was immunoSEQ multiplex PCR, and TCRdb's table has in-frame clones only and misses some. This sample carries about 80,000 clones, more than 80% of them seen once, and the ten largest clones take around 4.9%. Germline-derived CDR1 and CDR2 are GTSNPN and SVGIG (reference sequence). V gave up 0 bases and J gave up 6 bases, with 14 bases separating them. There are 14 residues in the CDR3. Overall study results and limits: At 0.1 to 3.0 mg/kg, CD4+ and CD8+ blood T cells expanded clonally by week 6.

Comment on this clone: Its antigen is not known.

The material was CD4+ or CD8+ T cells sorted from blood, obtained in a trial of the OX40 agonist ivuxolimab. This chain connects TRBV30 to TRBJ1-2; D is undetermined. The sequence came from an adult with an advanced solid tumor such as melanoma, head and neck, liver or kidney cancer. The CDR3 DNA sequence: TGTGCCTGGAGTGTAGAAGGGATCTTCGATGGCTACACCTTC. Its translation is CAWSVEGIFDGYTF.